This T cell receptor beta chain stems from a study of blood T cell repertoires in COVID-19. Study-wide background: Samples of COVID-19 (acute and convalescent) were obtained from the United States, Italy and Spain. From T cells, B-cell-depleted T cells, or PBMCs came the material, which was cDNA or gDNA.

Per the germline V gene, CDR1 is MNHNY and CDR2 is SVGAGI (reference sequence). The CDR3 is 16 amino acids. Trimming cost V 5 bases and J 3 bases; bases outside gene matches: 8. This clone was observed a few times. The authors' processing: Estimated nucleated cell counts came from reference gene primer amplification. Here immunoSEQ multiplex PCR was the method, and the copy in TCRdb shows in-frame clones only, minus some. The DNA gave D and trimming, while V, J and clone size come from that table. The table records about 290,000 clones, approximately 80% of them present only once. This TCR came from a woman aged 45-65 years with active or convalescent COVID-19. The gene calls are TRBV6-6 and TRBJ2-1, with TRBD2 matching 9 bases. The sequencing sample was made of peripheral blood. CDR3 sequence (DNA): TGTGCCAGCAGTCGACGAGCGGGAGGCTACTACAATGAGCAGTTCTTC. Protein product: CASSRRAGGYYNEQFF.